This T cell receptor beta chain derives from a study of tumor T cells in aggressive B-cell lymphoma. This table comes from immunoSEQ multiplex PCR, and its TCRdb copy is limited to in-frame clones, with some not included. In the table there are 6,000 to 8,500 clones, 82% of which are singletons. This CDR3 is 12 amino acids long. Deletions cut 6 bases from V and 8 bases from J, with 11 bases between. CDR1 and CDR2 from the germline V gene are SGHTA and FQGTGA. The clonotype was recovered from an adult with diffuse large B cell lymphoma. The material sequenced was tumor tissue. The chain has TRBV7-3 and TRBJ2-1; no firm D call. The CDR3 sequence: CASSPGRDEQFF. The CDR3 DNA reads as TGTGCCAGCAGTCCAGGCAGAGATGAGCAGTTCTTC.